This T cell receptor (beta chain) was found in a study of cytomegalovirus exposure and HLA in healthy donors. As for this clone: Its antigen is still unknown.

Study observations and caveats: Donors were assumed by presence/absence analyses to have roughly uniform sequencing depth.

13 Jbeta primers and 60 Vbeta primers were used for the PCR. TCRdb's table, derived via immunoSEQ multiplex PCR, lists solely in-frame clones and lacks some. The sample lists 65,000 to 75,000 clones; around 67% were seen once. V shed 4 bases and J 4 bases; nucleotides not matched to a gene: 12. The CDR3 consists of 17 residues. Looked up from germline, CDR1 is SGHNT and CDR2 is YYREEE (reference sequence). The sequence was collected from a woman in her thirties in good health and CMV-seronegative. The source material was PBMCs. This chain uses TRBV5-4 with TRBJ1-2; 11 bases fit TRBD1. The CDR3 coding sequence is TGTGCCAGCAGCCCTGGGACAGGGGGTCCGGGGGCCTATGGCTACACCTTC. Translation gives CASSPGTGGPGAYGYTF. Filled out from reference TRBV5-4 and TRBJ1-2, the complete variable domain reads ETGVTQSPTHLIKTRGQQVTLRCSSQSGHNTVSWYQQALGQGPQFIFQYYREEENGRGNFPPRFSGLQFPNYSSELNVNALELDDSALYLCASSPGTGGPGAYGYTFGSGTRLTVV.